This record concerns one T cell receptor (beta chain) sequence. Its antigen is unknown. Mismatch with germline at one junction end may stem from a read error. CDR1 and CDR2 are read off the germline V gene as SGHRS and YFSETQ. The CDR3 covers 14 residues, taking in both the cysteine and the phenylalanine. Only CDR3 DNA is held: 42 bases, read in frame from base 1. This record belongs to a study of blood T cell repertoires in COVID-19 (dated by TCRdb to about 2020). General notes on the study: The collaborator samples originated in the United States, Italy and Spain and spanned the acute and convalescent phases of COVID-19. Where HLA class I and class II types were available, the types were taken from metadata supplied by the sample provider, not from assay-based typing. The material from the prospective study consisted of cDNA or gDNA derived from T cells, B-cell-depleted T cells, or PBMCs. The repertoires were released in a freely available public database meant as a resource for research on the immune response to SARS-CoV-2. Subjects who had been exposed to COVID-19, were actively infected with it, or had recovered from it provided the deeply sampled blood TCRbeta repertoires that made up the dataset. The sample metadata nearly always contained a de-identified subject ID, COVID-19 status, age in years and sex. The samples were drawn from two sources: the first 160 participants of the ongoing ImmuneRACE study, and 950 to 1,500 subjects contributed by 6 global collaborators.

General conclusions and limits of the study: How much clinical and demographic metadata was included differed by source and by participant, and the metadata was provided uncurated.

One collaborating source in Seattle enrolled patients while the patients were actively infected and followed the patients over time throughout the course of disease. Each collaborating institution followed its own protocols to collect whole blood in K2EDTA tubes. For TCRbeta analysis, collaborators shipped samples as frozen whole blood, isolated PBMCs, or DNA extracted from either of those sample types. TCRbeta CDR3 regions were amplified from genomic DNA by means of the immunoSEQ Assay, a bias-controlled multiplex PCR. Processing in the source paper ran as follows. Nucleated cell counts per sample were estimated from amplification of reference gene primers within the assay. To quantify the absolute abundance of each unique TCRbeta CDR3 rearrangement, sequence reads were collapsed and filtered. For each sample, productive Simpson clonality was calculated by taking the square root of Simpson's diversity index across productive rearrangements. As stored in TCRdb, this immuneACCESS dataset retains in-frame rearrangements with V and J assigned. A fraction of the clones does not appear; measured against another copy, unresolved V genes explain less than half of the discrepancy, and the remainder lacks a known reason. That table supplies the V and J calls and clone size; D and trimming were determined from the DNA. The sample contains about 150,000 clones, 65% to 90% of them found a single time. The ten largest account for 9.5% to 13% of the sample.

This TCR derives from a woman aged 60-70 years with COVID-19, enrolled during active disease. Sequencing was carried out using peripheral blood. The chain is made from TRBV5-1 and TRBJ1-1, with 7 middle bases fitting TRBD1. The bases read TGCGCCAGCAGCTACCAACAGGGGAACGCTGAAGCTTTCTTT. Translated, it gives CASSYQQGNAEAFF.